The next 10 T cell receptor beta chains were all read from a single sample in a study of shared clonotypes between healthy human individuals. The table came from immunoSEQ multiplex PCR; TCRdb's copy has only in-frame clones and leaves some out. The table lists roughly 2,300,000 clones, around 92% of them singletons. The sample comprised naive CD4+ T cells from PBMCs. As to subset: CD45RA+ positively selected. These receptors were taken from a man aged 18 to 35 in good health. Some clones in this sample may be carry-over from other donors' samples.

V is TRBV2 and J is TRBJ2-1; tentatively, D is TRBD2 (6 bases). The CDR3 is made up of 13 amino acids. Germline loops: CDR1 SNHLY, CDR2 FYNNEI. Trimming removed 7 bases from V and 7 bases from J, with 14 bases in between. The CDR3 region has the DNA TGTGCCAGCATTCCGGCGGGAAATAATGAGCAGTTCTTC. Its translation: CASIPAGNNEQFF. Combining the CDR3 with reference TRBV2 and TRBJ2-1 gives the whole variable domain EPEVTQTPSHQVTQMGQEVILRCVPISNHLYFYWYRQILGQKVEFLVSFYNNEISEKSEIFDDQFSVERPDGSNFTLKIRSTKLEDSAMYFCASIPAGNNEQFFGPGTRLTVL.

The chain carries TRBV7-8 and TRBJ1-4, with 7 bases identical to TRBD1. The junction had 10 bases not matched to a gene; V was cut back by 6 bases and J by 3 bases. Germline CDR1 SGHVS, CDR2 FQNEAQ. The CDR3 consists of 16 residues. CDR3 sequence reads: CASSSQGVGANEKLFF. Written as DNA, the CDR3 is TGTGCCAGCAGTTCTCAGGGGGTGGGAGCTAATGAAAAACTGTTTTTT.

The rearrangement joins TRBV9 to TRBJ2-7; D may match TRBD1 or TRBD2 (5 bases each). Trimming removed 0 bases from V and 2 bases from J, with 9 bases in between. CDR1 and CDR2 (germline): SGDLS, YYNGEE. The CDR3 consists of 14 residues. The CDR3 nucleotides read TGTGCCAGCAGCGTAGGGGACGATACCTACGAGCAGTACTTC. This codes for CASSVGDDTYEQYF.

The genes are TRBV2 and TRBJ2-6; the D gene is possibly TRBD2 (6 bases). Deletions cut 8 bases from V and 9 bases from J, with 14 bases between. The germline V gene has CDR1 SNHLY and CDR2 FYNNEI. CDR3 size: 13 residues. CDR3 sequence: CASSIVAVNVLTF. DNA of the CDR3: TGTGCCAGCTCCATCGTAGCGGTCAACGTCCTGACTTTC.

CDR3 in DNA: TGTGCCAGCAGGGGGGGTTTGGAAAAACTGTTTTTT. Translation: CASRGGLEKLFF. The rearrangement joins TRBV28 to TRBJ1-4, with a possible D match to TRBD1 (5 bases). The CDR3 is made up of 12 amino acids. Germline V gene lookup returns CDR1 MDHEN and CDR2 SYDVKM. The V end lost 6 bases, the J end lost 8 bases, and 10 bases lay between the germline ends.

The chain joins TRBV5-1 to TRBJ1-1; D unresolved. The V end was cut by 5 bases, the J end by 0 bases, with 11 bases between. The CDR3 runs to 14 residues. Germline-derived CDR1 and CDR2 are SGHRS and YFSETQ. The CDR3 region has the DNA TGCGCCAGCAGAGCGGTTGGGATGAACACTGAAGCTTTCTTT. It is translated as CASRAVGMNTEAFF.

The chain links TRBV25-1 to TRBJ1-1, with TRBD1 identical over 7 bases. The CDR3 covers 14 residues. The germline V gene has CDR1 MGHDK and CDR2 SYGVNS. V gave up 4 bases and J gave up 1 base; unmatched junction bases: 3. In nucleotides, the CDR3 is TGTGCCAGCAGTGTAACAGGGGCGAACACTGAAGCTTTCTTT. Protein sequence: CASSVTGANTEAFF.

The V and J genes are TRBV2 and TRBJ2-5; 8 nucleotides align to TRBD2. The CDR3 has 18 amino acids. Germline V gene data show CDR1 as SNHLY and CDR2 as FYNNEI. V shed 0 bases, J shed 2 bases, and the junction held 11 bases outside the gene matches. The CDR3 region has the DNA TGTGCCAGCAGTGAAGCGATCAGACTAGCGAGCTATCAAGAGACCCAGTACTTC. Protein product: CASSEAIRLASYQETQYF.

A remark on this clone: Different DNA sequences within this sample yield the same CDR3. The chain employs TRBV2 and TRBJ1-2; D uncertain. Looked up from germline, CDR1 is SNHLY and CDR2 is FYNNEI. The CDR3 runs 12 residues. V dropped 1 base and J dropped 4 bases, with 4 bases sitting between them. CDR3 coding DNA: TGTGCCAGCAGTGAAGGGAGCTATGGCTACACCTTC. It translates to CASSEGSYGYTF.

V usage is TRBV7-2 and J usage is TRBJ2-7, with D tentatively TRBD2 (6 bases). The V end was cut by 3 bases, the J end by 5 bases, with 8 bases between. This CDR3 is 12 amino acids long. The germline gives CDR1 SGHTA, CDR2 FQGNSA. CDR3 loop: CASSFGTHEQYF. The CDR3 region has the DNA TGTGCCAGCAGCTTCGGGACTCACGAGCAGTACTTC.